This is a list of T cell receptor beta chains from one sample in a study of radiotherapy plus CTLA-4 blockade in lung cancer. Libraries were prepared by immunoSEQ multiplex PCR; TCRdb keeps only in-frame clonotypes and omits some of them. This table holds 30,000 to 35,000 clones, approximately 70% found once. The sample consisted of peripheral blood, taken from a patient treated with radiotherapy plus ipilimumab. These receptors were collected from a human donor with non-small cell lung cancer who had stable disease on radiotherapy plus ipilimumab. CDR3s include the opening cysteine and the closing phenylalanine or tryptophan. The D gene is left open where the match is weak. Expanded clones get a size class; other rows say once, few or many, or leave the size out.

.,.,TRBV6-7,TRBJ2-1,TGTGCCAGCAGCCAACGGGACTCTCCTCTCAATGAGCAGTTCTTC,CASSQRDSPLNEQFF
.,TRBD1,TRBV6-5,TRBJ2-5,TGTGCCAGCAGGGACAGGACAGGGGGGACCCAGTACTTC,CASRDRTGGTQYF
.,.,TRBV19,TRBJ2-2,TGTGCCAGTAATCCCGCGGCCGGGAGTCCCGGGGAGCTGTTTTTT,CASNPAAGSPGELFF
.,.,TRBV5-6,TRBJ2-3,TGTGCCAGCAGCTTGGGAATTCAGGGGGGAGGGACAGATACGCAGTATTTT,CASSLGIQGGGTDTQYF
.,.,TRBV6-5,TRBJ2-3,TGTGCCGGCAGTTACCTCCCCCACACAGATACGCAGTATTTT,CAGSYLPHTDTQYF
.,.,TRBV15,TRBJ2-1,TGTGCCACCAGCTTCGAGGGCAGCAATGAGCAGTTCTTC,CATSFEGSNEQFF
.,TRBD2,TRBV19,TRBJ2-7,TGTGCCAGTAGTATAGGGACTAGCGGGTATACCTCCTACGAGCAGTACTTC,CASSIGTSGYTSYEQYF
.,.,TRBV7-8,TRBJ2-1,TGTGCCAGCAGCTCAAGCAGTTCTTGGCAGTTCTTC,CASSSSSSWQFF
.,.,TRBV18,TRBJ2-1,TGTGCCAGCTCACCGGAGGGGGTTTGGGTCTTCTTC,CASSPEGVWVFF
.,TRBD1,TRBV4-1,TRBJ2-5,TGCGCCAGCAGCCAAGGGGACAGGGGGGGACAAGAGACCCAGTACTTC,CASSQGDRGGQETQYF
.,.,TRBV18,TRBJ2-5,TGTGCCAGCTCACCAACGATAAGCGGGCAACATCAAGAGACCCAGTACTTC,CASSPTISGQHQETQYF
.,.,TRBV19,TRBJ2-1,TGTGCCAGTAGTATAGGGCAGGGAGGCCATGAGCAGTTCTTC,CASSIGQGGHEQFF
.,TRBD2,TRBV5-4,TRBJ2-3,TGTGCCAGCAGCTTTGGAGGACTAGCGGGGGGATCCATGGCGCAGTATTTT,CASSFGGLAGGSMAQYF
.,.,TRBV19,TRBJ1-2,TGTGCCAGTAGTACGATCTCGAGGAACTATGGCTACACCTTC,CASSTISRNYGYTF
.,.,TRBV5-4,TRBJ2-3,TGTGCCAGCAGAACGACAGGGAGGGCAGGCACAGATACGCAGTATTTT,CASRTTGRAGTDTQYF
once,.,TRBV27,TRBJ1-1,TGTGCCAGCAGTTTACTCAACCTGAACACTGAAGCTTTCTTT,CASSLLNLNTEAFF
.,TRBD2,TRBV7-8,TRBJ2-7,TGTGCCAGCAGCTTCTCCGGGACTAGCGGGTTTAACTACGAGCAGTACTTC,CASSFSGTSGFNYEQYF
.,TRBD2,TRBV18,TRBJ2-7,TGTGCCAGCTCACCACCATCAGCGGGAGTAACCTACGAGCAGTACTTC,CASSPPSAGVTYEQYF
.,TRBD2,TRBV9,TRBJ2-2,TGTGCCAGCAGCGGGGGGACTAGCGGAATTAACACCGGGGAGCTGTTTTTT,CASSGGTSGINTGELFF
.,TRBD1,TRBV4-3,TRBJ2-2,TGCGCCAGCAGCCTTTCAAGGGGGCTGTTAACCGGGGAGCTGTTTTTT,CASSLSRGLLTGELFF
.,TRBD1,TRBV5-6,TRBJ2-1,TGTGCCAGCAGCTATACCCACAGGGGGACAAACAATGAGCAGTTCTTC,CASSYTHRGTNNEQFF
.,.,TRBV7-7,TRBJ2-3,TGTGCTAGCAGCTTATTTTACTTTACAGATACGCAGTATTTT,CASSLFYFTDTQYF
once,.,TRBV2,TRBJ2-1,TGTGCCAGCAGTGAAGGACTGGGGCTGGGGCAGTTCTTC,CASSEGLGLGQFF
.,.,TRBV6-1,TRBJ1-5,TGTGCCAGCAAGCCCGACTTCAATAGCAATCAGCCCCAGCATTTT,CASKPDFNSNQPQHF
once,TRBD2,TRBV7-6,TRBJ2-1,TGTGCCAGCAGCTTAGCGTTAGCGGGAGGGGAGCAGTTCTTC,CASSLALAGGEQFF
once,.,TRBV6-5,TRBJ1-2,TGTGCCAGCAGGAGGGATTTTAACTATGGCTACACCTTC,CASRRDFNYGYTF
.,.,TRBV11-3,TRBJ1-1,TGTGCCAGCAGCTTAGCGGGCAGCATGAACACTGAAGCTTTCTTT,CASSLAGSMNTEAFF